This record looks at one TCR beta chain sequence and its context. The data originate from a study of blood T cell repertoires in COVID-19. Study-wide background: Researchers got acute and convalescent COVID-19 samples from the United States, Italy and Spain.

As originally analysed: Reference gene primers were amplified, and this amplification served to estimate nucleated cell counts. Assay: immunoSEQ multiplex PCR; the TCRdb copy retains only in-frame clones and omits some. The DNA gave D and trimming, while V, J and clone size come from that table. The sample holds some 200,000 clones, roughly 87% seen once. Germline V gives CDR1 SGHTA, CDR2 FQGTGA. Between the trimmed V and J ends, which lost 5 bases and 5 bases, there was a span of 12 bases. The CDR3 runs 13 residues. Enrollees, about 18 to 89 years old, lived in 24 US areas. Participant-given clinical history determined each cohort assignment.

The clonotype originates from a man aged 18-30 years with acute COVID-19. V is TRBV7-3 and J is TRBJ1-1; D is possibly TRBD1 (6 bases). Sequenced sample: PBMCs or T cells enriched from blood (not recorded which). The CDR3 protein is CASSTQGTTEAFF. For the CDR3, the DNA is TGTGCCAGCAGCACTCAGGGGACGACTGAAGCTTTCTTT.